Sequencing of this TCR beta chain was carried out in a study of long-term antiretroviral therapy in people with HIV. The overall study: The immediate-ART recommendation dates to 2015, and the earliest samples predate it by about a decade. General study points: Clones that had undergone expansion before ART prevailed in the repertoire throughout all time points.

Deletions cut 3 bases from V and 4 bases from J, with 16 bases between. Germline V gene lookup returns CDR1 MDHEN and CDR2 SYDVKM. This CDR3 contains 16 residues. They ran version v3.0 of the immunoSEQ assay at survey level. Clones were read by immunoSEQ multiplex PCR, and TCRdb kept only the in-frame ones, dropping some. Counted here are 35,000 to 45,000 clones, approximately 86% occurring once; the ten biggest clones make up about 4.2%. This clone was detected once. Its antigen is currently unknown. This receptor was taken from a woman aged 18 to 35 with HIV. The chain combines TRBV28 with TRBJ1-3; D uncertain. Source: unsorted PBMCs, taken just before starting antiretroviral therapy. CDR3 in DNA: TGTGCCAGCAGTTTTGCAGGAGGCGCGAGGGGAAACACCATATATTTT. It encodes CASSFAGGARGNTIYF.